Shown below are 29 T cell receptor beta chains from a single sample sequenced in a study of cytomegalovirus exposure and HLA in healthy donors. PCR used 60 Vbeta primers and 13 Jbeta primers. The data were produced by immunoSEQ multiplex PCR, yet TCRdb's version contains in-frame clones alone and is incomplete. The sample yields about 120,000 clones, 60% to 85% seen once. The material sequenced was PBMCs. The receptors stem from a woman aged 30 to 39 in good health and CMV-seropositive.

This clone was seen a few times. The rearrangement joins TRBV15 to TRBJ1-2; D is unclear. Trimming stripped 1 base from V and 2 bases from J, with 5 bases between. The CDR3 is 13 amino acids. Germline values: CDR1 LNHNV, CDR2 YYDKDF (reference sequence). CDR3: CATSRGRNYGYTF. CDR3 sequence (DNA): TGTGCCACCAGCAGAGGGCGGAACTATGGCTACACCTTC.

The CDR3 reads CASSQDGLAGGIYEQYF. For the CDR3, the DNA is TGTGCCAGCAGCCAAGATGGCCTAGCGGGGGGGATCTACGAGCAGTACTTC. This rearrangement joins TRBV4-2 to TRBJ2-7; 12 nucleotides align to TRBD2. The CDR3 has 17 residues. Per germline, CDR1 LGHNA and CDR2 YNFKEQ. After removal of 0 bases from V and 3 bases from J, the junction contained 6 bases not matched to a gene.

The chain carries TRBV4-3 and TRBJ2-3; 7 bases are a match to TRBD2. V was pared by 1 base and J by 2 bases, with 6 bases of the junction left unmatched. Germline V lookup: CDR1 LGHNA, CDR2 YSLEER. This CDR3 has 16 amino acids. The CDR3 reads CASSQGPSGLTDTQYF. DNA for the CDR3: TGCGCCAGCAGCCAAGGGCCTAGCGGTCTCACAGATACGCAGTATTTT.

Comment on this clone: This CDR3 is also generated by other DNA sequences in the sample. The genes are TRBV9 and TRBJ2-3; possibly TRBD2 for D (6 bases). V was shortened by 0 bases and J by 10 bases, with 15 bases between the two germline ends. This CDR3 is 14 amino acids long. Germline-derived CDR1 and CDR2 are SGDLS and YYNGEE. CDR3 amino acids: CASSVGLDRGAQYF. Here the CDR3 DNA reads TGTGCCAGCAGCGTAGGACTAGACCGGGGCGCGCAGTATTTT.

This clone was counted a single time. V is TRBV10-3 and J is TRBJ1-4, with TRBD1 as a possible D gene (6 bases). V gave up 8 bases and J gave up 0 bases, with 13 bases separating them. CDR1 is ENHRY and CDR2 is SYGVKD in the germline V gene. CDR3 length: 15 residues. CDR3 sequence reads: CAISGGPTTNEKLFF. The CDR3 nucleotides read TGTGCCATCTCGGGGGGGCCCACAACTAATGAAAAACTGTTTTTT.

This chain links TRBV2 with TRBJ2-1; 7 bases are a match to TRBD2. Germline-derived CDR1 and CDR2 are SNHLY and FYNNEI. The CDR3 runs 14 residues. V was pared by 6 bases and J by 4 bases, with 6 bases of the junction left unmatched. CDR3 sequence (DNA): TGTGCCAGCAGGGGGAGCGGGGAATACAATGAGCAGTTCTTC. Protein sequence: CASRGSGEYNEQFF.

In its sample, this clone was seen a few times. V and J are TRBV5-6 and TRBJ1-1; 10 bases are a match to TRBD1. Trimming cost V 4 bases and J 5 bases; bases outside gene matches: 8. Germline lookup yields CDR1 SGHDT and CDR2 YYEEEE. The CDR3 spans 15 residues. Here the CDR3 reads CASSLIGQGETEAFF. Written as DNA, the CDR3 is TGTGCCAGCAGCCTAATCGGACAGGGGGAAACTGAAGCTTTCTTT.

This rearrangement joins TRBV4-2 to TRBJ2-7, with a tentative D call TRBD1 (6 bases). The CDR3 consists of 15 residues. V was clipped by 2 bases and J by 0 bases, with 11 bases between them. CDR1 is LGHNA, CDR2 YNFKEQ, per germline. The CDR3 DNA sequence: TGTGCCAGCAGCCAACAACAGGGTGTCTCCTACGAGCAGTACTTC. Protein: CASSQQQGVSYEQYF.

The chain employs TRBV7-2 and TRBJ2-1; 8 nucleotides match TRBD2. This CDR3 is built from 16 residues. Unmatched junction bases numbered 11, after V lost 5 bases and J lost 5 bases. The V gene's germline CDR1 is SGHTA and CDR2 FQGNSA. The CDR3 DNA follows: TGTGCCAGCAGCCCGCTCCGGGGGGGCGTCAACAATGAGCAGTTCTTC. Amino acids: CASSPLRGGVNNEQFF.

This clone was seen only a few times. The chain uses TRBV9 and TRBJ2-2, with TRBD2 matching 7 bases. V gave up 4 bases and J gave up 2 bases; unmatched junction bases: 8. Germline CDR1 and CDR2: SGDLS and YYNGEE. This CDR3 has 16 amino acids. CDR3 in DNA: TGTGCCAGCAGCAGACAAGGGAGGGGCAACACCGGGGAGCTGTTTTTT. Its translation is CASSRQGRGNTGELFF. The entire variable domain, with the rest obtained from reference TRBV9 and TRBJ2-2, is as follows: DSGVTQTPKHLITATGQRVTLRCSPRSGDLSVYWYQQSLDQGLQFLIQYYNGEERAKGNILERFSAQQFPDLHSELNLSSLELGDSALYFCASSRQGRGNTGELFFGEGSRLTVL.

The chain joins TRBV18 to TRBJ2-5; 9 bases agree with TRBD1. The V gene's germline CDR1 is KGHSH and CDR2 LQKENI. V was clipped by 0 bases and J by 5 bases; unmatched bases: 10. The CDR3 loop spans 17 amino acids. The CDR3 DNA follows: TGTGCCAGCTCACCACCGTCTCTGGGACAGGGAGGGGAGACCCAGTACTTC. Protein product: CASSPPSLGQGGETQYF.

This clone occurred once. The chain links TRBV7-9 to TRBJ1-6; 7 nucleotides align to TRBD1. CDR1 is SEHNR and CDR2 is FQNEAQ in the germline V gene (reference sequence). Trimming at V came to 4 bases and at J to 7 bases, leaving 7 bases not matched to a gene. The length of the CDR3 is 15 residues. The CDR3 DNA is TGTGCCAGCAGCTCCCAAAGACAGGGAAATTCACCCCTCCACTTT. Translation gives CASSSQRQGNSPLHF. The full variable domain, its missing parts supplied by reference TRBV7-9 and TRBJ1-6, is DTGVSQNPRHKITKRGQNVTFRCDPISEHNRLYWYRQTLGQGPEFLTYFQNEAQLEKSRLLSDRFSAERPKGSFSTLEIQRTEQGDSAMYLCASSSQRQGNSPLHFGNGTRLTVT.

This rearrangement joins TRBV28 to TRBJ1-5, with D uncertain. The CDR3 is made up of 14 amino acids. In germline, CDR1 is MDHEN, CDR2 SYDVKM. The V gene lost 2 bases and the J gene lost 3 bases, with 8 bases spanning the gap. CDR3 nucleotide sequence: TGTGCCAGCAGTTTAGCGGCAGTCAATCAGCCCCAGCATTTT. Protein product: CASSLAAVNQPQHF.

Remarks on this clone: The germline gene is not matched at one end of the junction; a read error may be the cause. Other nucleotide sequences in the sample specify the same CDR3. The V gene is TRBV6-1, the J gene TRBJ1-1; no firm D call. The CDR3 is 13 amino acids. Germline V gene lookup returns CDR1 MNHNS and CDR2 SASEGT. CDR3 coding DNA: TGTGCCAGCAGTGAAGAGAGAGAATCATTGAGCCTCTTT. It specifies CASSEERESLSLF.

V is TRBV5-1 and J is TRBJ2-1, with TRBD2 identical over 9 bases. The V gene's germline CDR1 is SGHRS and CDR2 YFSETQ. V gave up 0 bases and J gave up 8 bases; unmatched junction bases: 9. The CDR3 runs 16 residues. CDR3 sequence (DNA): TGCGCCAGCAGCTTGGCCCCACAGCGGGGGGTCGATGAGCAGTTCTTC. Translated, it gives CASSLAPQRGVDEQFF. Variable domain in full (rest from reference TRBV5-1 and TRBJ2-1): KAGVTQTPRYLIKTRGQQVTLSCSPISGHRSVSWYQQTPGQGLQFLFEYFSETQRNKGNFPGRFSGRQFSNSRSEMNVSTLELGDSALYLCASSLAPQRGVDEQFFGPGTRLTVL.

CDR3 in DNA: TGTGCCAGCCGGCGGGAGGGTAGCGGGGGGTACAATGAGCAGTTCTTC. Amino acids: CASRREGSGGYNEQFF. V and J are TRBV28 and TRBJ2-1, with 10 bases that match TRBD2. Losses at the gene ends were 8 bases for V and 4 bases for J; bases not matched to a gene: 11. CDR3 length: 16 amino acids. CDR1 and CDR2 (germline): MDHEN, SYDVKM.

The chain joins TRBV5-5 to TRBJ1-2, with TRBD1 identical over 7 bases. J gave up 1 base and V 3 bases, and 9 bases lay outside the gene matches. This CDR3 spans 16 amino acids. Germline CDR1 and CDR2: SGHKS and YYEKEE (reference sequence). The CDR3 is CASSSSGTVFNYGYTF. DNA of the CDR3: TGTGCCAGCAGCTCCTCCGGGACAGTATTTAACTATGGCTACACCTTC.

Only one count was recorded for this clone. The V call is TRBV6-6, the J call TRBJ2-1; TRBD2 might be the D (6 bases). Germline CDR1 is MNHNY and CDR2 is SVGAGI (reference sequence). V lost 2 bases to trimming and J lost 7 bases, with 18 bases between them. This CDR3 has 16 amino acids. The CDR3 is CASSYSGLGQGNEQFF. The CDR3 DNA reads as TGTGCCAGCAGTTACAGCGGGCTAGGTCAAGGGAATGAGCAGTTCTTC.

V and J are TRBV28 and TRBJ1-1; 8 nucleotides align to TRBD1. CDR1 MDHEN and CDR2 SYDVKM come from the germline V gene. This CDR3 contains 14 residues. J was trimmed by 1 base and V by 9 bases; bases with no gene match: 7. CDR3 sequence (DNA): TGTGCCAGTGAACTGACAGGGGAGAACACTGAAGCTTTCTTT. Its protein is CASELTGENTEAFF.

This chain connects TRBV9 to TRBJ2-3, with 12 nucleotides matching TRBD2. Unmatched junction bases numbered 9, after V lost 6 bases and J lost 4 bases. Germline-derived CDR1 and CDR2 are SGDLS and YYNGEE. The CDR3 length is 16 residues. CDR3 nucleotides: TGTGCCAGCACCCCCGGTGCTAGCGGGGGGGCAGATACGCAGTATTTT. Protein product: CASTPGASGGADTQYF.

This chain connects TRBV19 to TRBJ1-1, with D uncertain. V gave up 5 bases and J gave up 4 bases, with 17 bases separating them. The CDR3 has 15 residues. Germline V gene data show CDR1 as LNHDA and CDR2 as SQIVND (reference sequence). DNA for the CDR3: TGTGCCAGTAGTCGAGCGGAAACTTGGGCCACTGAAGCTTTCTTT. Amino acids: CASSRAETWATEAFF.

V usage is TRBV6-1 and J usage is TRBJ1-1; D not certain. V was shortened by 3 bases and J by 7 bases, with 18 bases between the two germline ends. CDR1 is MNHNS, CDR2 SASEGT, per germline. The CDR3 extends over 15 amino acids. The CDR3 sequence is CASSDYLRTRVEAFF. CDR3 DNA: TGTGCCAGCAGTGATTACCTCAGGACGCGGGTTGAAGCTTTCTTT.

This clone came up a few times. The chain links TRBV4-3 to TRBJ2-3; D might be TRBD2 (7 bases). The CDR3 consists of 14 residues. Trimming removed 6 bases from V and 1 base from J, with 11 bases in between. Germline values: CDR1 LGHNA, CDR2 YSLEER. This CDR3 reads CASRGGAGTDTQYF. CDR3 nucleotides: TGCGCCAGCAGAGGGGGGGCGGGCACAGATACGCAGTATTTT.

The rearrangement links TRBV7-2 to TRBJ2-5; D is possibly TRBD1 (7 bases). The J call may be wrong; the DNA end is better matched by TRBJ2-7. This CDR3 contains 15 residues. Germline lookup yields CDR1 SGHTA and CDR2 FQGNSA. The chain's CDR3 is CASSSLQGRKNEQYF. Here the CDR3 DNA reads TGTGCCAGCAGCTCTTTACAGGGGAGGAAAAACGAGCAGTACTTC.

The rearrangement joins TRBV19 to TRBJ2-2; D gene unclear. From germline, CDR1 is LNHDA and CDR2 SQIVND (reference sequence). The CDR3 spans 13 residues. Trimming took off 7 bases at V and 3 bases at J, with 9 bases between the two ends. Here the CDR3 reads CASTPADTGELFF. In DNA form, the CDR3 reads TGTGCCAGTACTCCGGCGGACACCGGGGAGCTGTTTTTT.

This rearrangement joins TRBV19 to TRBJ2-2; 9 nucleotides match TRBD2. The ends lost 6 bases at V and 3 bases at J; junction bases unmatched: 11. The CDR3 is 17 amino acids. Germline-derived CDR1 and CDR2 are LNHDA and SQIVND (reference sequence). CDR3 sequence reads: CASSPFWGGRDTGELFF. In nucleotides, the CDR3 is TGTGCCAGTAGCCCCTTTTGGGGCGGGAGGGACACCGGGGAGCTGTTTTTT.

This sequence joins TRBV5-6 and TRBJ2-7; D is unresolved. V was shortened by 0 bases and J by 2 bases, with 9 bases between the two germline ends. Per the germline V gene, CDR1 is SGHDT and CDR2 is YYEEEE. This CDR3 is 14 amino acids long. In DNA form, the CDR3 reads TGTGCCAGCAGCTTGGCCCTCACTACCTACGAGCAGTACTTC. Translation gives CASSLALTTYEQYF.

The chain links TRBV13 to TRBJ2-7; 7 bases line up with TRBD2. This CDR3 has 13 amino acids. V lost 5 bases, J lost 4 bases, and 5 bases stayed unmatched. CDR1 is PRHDT and CDR2 is FYEKMQ in the germline V gene (reference sequence). CDR3 loop: CASSPQAGYEQYF. In DNA form, the CDR3 reads TGTGCCAGCAGCCCTCAAGCGGGATACGAGCAGTACTTC.

The gene calls are TRBV5-4 and TRBJ1-4; maybe TRBD1 (5 bases). V shed 0 bases and J shed 4 bases, with 7 bases lying between them. The CDR3 runs to 14 residues. Germline-derived CDR1 and CDR2 are SGHNT and YYREEE (reference sequence). This CDR3 reads CASSLDRGNEKLFF. CDR3 sequence (DNA): TGTGCCAGCAGCTTGGATAGGGGTAATGAAAAACTGTTTTTT.